This T cell receptor (beta chain) stems from a study of STAT5B mutations in CD4+ large granular lymphocyte leukemia. This clone came up a few times. Its antigen is not identified. Study outcomes and limitations: Main leukemic clonotypes were patient-specific, but approximately 25% appeared at low frequency elsewhere.

The data were produced by immunoSEQ multiplex PCR, yet TCRdb's version contains in-frame clones alone and is incomplete. Among around 48,000 clones listed, roughly 72% were seen once. Trimming stripped 0 bases from V and 6 bases from J, with 12 bases between. Per germline, CDR1 SGHAT and CDR2 FQNNGV. The CDR3 consists of 14 residues. The chain has TRBV11-2 and TRBJ2-7; D is unresolved. Sample: CD4+ T cells from blood buffy coats. This TCR was recovered from a human donor in good health. This CDR3 is CASSLDLTWGEQYF. CDR3 in DNA: TGTGCCAGCAGCTTAGATTTGACATGGGGCGAGCAGTACTTC.